The next 26 T cell receptor beta chains were all read from a single sample in a study of shared clonotypes between healthy human individuals (TCRdb year 2020). CD8 naive samples were obtained by positive selection for CCR7 among CD45RO-negative cells, yielding a CD45RA+CCR7+ population from which TemRA cells were excluded. Library prep was done by the immunoSEQ multiplex PCR assay. TCRdb limited this immuneACCESS table to in-frame rearrangements with V and J called. A share of clones is missing; checked studies link under half to unresolved V genes, and the rest is unexplained. The sample table holds millions of clones, of which about 93% were seen once. Over 1.5% of the sample lies in the top ten. The sequenced sample was naive CD8+ T cells from PBMCs. The sample's cell subset or site label is to be understood as: CD45RA+CCR7+. The receptors come from a man between 18 and 29 years old in good health. Some clones in this sample may be carry-over from other donors' samples.

The chain couples TRBV15 to TRBJ2-7, with 11 bases matching TRBD1. Germline lookup yields CDR1 LNHNV and CDR2 YYDKDF (reference sequence). CDR3 length: 15 residues. The J segment lost 7 bases and the V segment lost 4 bases, leaving 9 bases of the junction unmatched. The chain's CDR3 is CATSNRDRGRLEQYF. The CDR3 coding sequence is TGTGCCACCAGCAATCGGGACAGGGGGAGGTTGGAGCAGTACTTC.

The rearrangement joins TRBV11-2 to TRBJ2-7, with 9 bases matching TRBD1. The V and J ends lost 2 bases and 0 bases, in that order; junction bases with no gene match: 5. Germline values: CDR1 SGHAT, CDR2 FQNNGV. The CDR3 is 16 residues long. DNA of the CDR3: TGTGCCAGCAGCTTAAGGGACAGGGCGACCTCCTACGAGCAGTACTTC. This encodes CASSLRDRATSYEQYF.

The chain links TRBV30 to TRBJ2-7, with 7 bases that match TRBD1. The CDR3 totals 15 residues. Germline values: CDR1 GTSNPN, CDR2 SVGIG (reference sequence). Trimming at V came to 4 bases and at J to 1 base, leaving 10 bases not matched to a gene. In DNA form, the CDR3 reads TGTGCCTGGAACTACGGGACAGTAAATTCCTACGAGCAGTACTTC. Translating it yields CAWNYGTVNSYEQYF.

The V call is TRBV6-1, the J call TRBJ2-1; TRBD2 aligns across 7 bases. CDR3 length: 18 residues. With 0 bases clipped from V and 1 base from J, the junction kept 9 bases outside the gene matches. In germline, CDR1 is MNHNS, CDR2 SASEGT. The chain's CDR3 is CASSEARKGGSSYNEQFF. The CDR3 nucleotides read TGTGCCAGCAGTGAAGCGCGGAAGGGCGGGAGTTCCTACAATGAGCAGTTCTTC.

The V call is TRBV11-1, the J call TRBJ1-2, with TRBD1 as a possible D gene (5 bases). V lost 3 bases and J 2 bases, leaving 7 bases between the germline ends. Germline assignment: CDR1 SGHAT and CDR2 FQDESV (reference sequence). The CDR3 covers 13 residues. The CDR3 loop is CASSLTENYGYTF. In nucleotides, the CDR3 is TGTGCCAGCAGCTTGACAGAGAACTATGGCTACACCTTC.

The chain uses TRBV27 and TRBJ2-6; the D gene is possibly TRBD1 (6 bases). The CDR3 loop spans 15 amino acids. The germline V and J ends were trimmed by 6 bases and 0 bases, with 9 bases remaining between them. CDR1 is MNHEY, CDR2 SMNVEV, per germline (reference sequence). CDR3 DNA: TGTGCCAGCAGCAGGGGATACTCTGGGGCCAACGTCCTGACTTTC. It translates to CASSRGYSGANVLTF.

This clone was seen only once. V usage is TRBV29-1 and J usage is TRBJ2-4; 9 bases are shared with TRBD2. Germline CDR1 and CDR2: SQVTM and ANQGSEA. This CDR3 contains 16 residues. The V gene end was trimmed by 0 bases and the J gene end by 3 bases; junction bases not matched to a gene: 6. CDR3 sequence: CSVEDFSGSSKNIQYF. The CDR3 DNA reads TGCAGCGTTGAAGACTTTAGCGGGAGTAGCAAAAACATTCAGTACTTC. The variable domain in full, completed from reference TRBV29-1 and TRBJ2-4, reads SAVISQKPSRDICQRGTSLTIQCQVDSQVTMMFWYRQQPGQSLTLIATANQGSEATYESGFVIDKFPISRPNLTFSTLTVSNMSPEDSSIYLCSVEDFSGSSKNIQYFGAGTRLSVL.

This chain links TRBV27 with TRBJ2-4, with 9 bases identical to TRBD1. CDR1 is MNHEY, CDR2 SMNVEV, per germline (reference sequence). With 5 bases clipped from V and 5 bases from J, the junction kept 4 bases outside the gene matches. The CDR3 extends over 14 amino acids. The CDR3: CASSPGQGQNIQYF. CDR3 sequence (DNA): TGTGCCAGCAGTCCCGGACAGGGGCAAAACATTCAGTACTTC.

This rearrangement joins TRBV7-9 to TRBJ2-4; D is ambiguous. CDR1 is SEHNR and CDR2 is FQNEAQ in the germline V gene (reference sequence). Between the trimmed V and J ends, which lost 5 bases and 1 base, there was a span of 18 bases. The CDR3 contains 17 residues. The CDR3 is CASSPAQRSWAKNIQYF. The CDR3 DNA sequence: TGTGCCAGCAGCCCGGCCCAGAGGAGTTGGGCCAAAAACATTCAGTACTTC.

The chain uses TRBV4-1 and TRBJ2-7, with 9 bases that match TRBD1. Looked up from germline, CDR1 is MGHRA and CDR2 is YSYEKL. This CDR3 has 20 residues. V lost 2 bases to trimming and J lost 3 bases; unmatched junction nucleotides: 20. The CDR3: CASSQFSKDANRGPLYEQYF. The CDR3 DNA sequence: TGCGCCAGCAGCCAATTTTCGAAGGACGCGAACAGGGGGCCTCTCTACGAGCAGTACTTC.

This chain joins TRBV5-1 and TRBJ2-7, with 7 bases fitting TRBD2. Trimming at V came to 0 bases and at J to 1 base, leaving 4 bases not matched to a gene. The CDR3 covers 15 residues. Germline CDR1 SGHRS, CDR2 YFSETQ. The CDR3 coding sequence is TGCGCCAGCAGCTTGGCCGGGGGGATGTCCTACGAGCAGTACTTC. This translates into CASSLAGGMSYEQYF.

The chain is built from TRBV7-8 and TRBJ2-5; tentatively, D is TRBD1 (5 bases). This CDR3 comprises 14 residues. Trimming stripped 2 bases from V and 0 bases from J, with 7 bases between. Germline lookup yields CDR1 SGHVS and CDR2 FQNEAQ. CDR3 protein: CASSLLQDQETQYF. The DNA for the CDR3 is TGTGCCAGCAGCTTATTACAGGACCAAGAGACCCAGTACTTC.

As regards this clone: This sample includes further DNA sequences coding for the same CDR3. The chain uses TRBV4-3 and TRBJ2-1; 7 bases match TRBD1. CDR1 and CDR2 (germline): LGHNA, YSLEER. V was clipped by 0 bases and J by 1 base; unmatched bases: 0. The CDR3 contains 15 residues. CDR3 in amino acids: CASSQDRGSYNEQFF. The CDR3 DNA reads TGCGCCAGCAGCCAAGACAGGGGGTCCTACAATGAGCAGTTCTTC.

This rearrangement joins TRBV4-3 to TRBJ1-4; D gene uncertain. The CDR3 is 16 residues long. The ends were cut back, 4 bases at V and 1 base at J, with 13 bases in the middle. CDR1 is LGHNA, CDR2 YSLEER, per germline. The CDR3 nucleotides read TGCGCCAGCAGCCTCGAAAGGGAAGGAACTAATGAAAAACTGTTTTTT. Its translation: CASSLEREGTNEKLFF.

The rearrangement links TRBV11-2 to TRBJ2-7; TRBD2 aligns across 9 bases. V shed 4 bases, J shed 2 bases, and the junction held 3 bases outside the gene matches. The germline CDR1 and CDR2 sequences are SGHAT and FQNNGV. This CDR3 comprises 14 residues. The CDR3 sequence is CASSSGLAPYEQYF. The CDR3 coding sequence is TGTGCCAGCAGCTCCGGACTAGCGCCCTACGAGCAGTACTTC.

The sample holds a few counts of this clone. CDR3 sequence (DNA): TGTGCCAGCAGTTACTCTGGAGGATTCGACGCTTTCTTT. This translates into CASSYSGGFDAFF. This rearrangement joins TRBV6-5 to TRBJ1-1, with D unresolved. The CDR3 is made up of 13 amino acids. Per germline, CDR1 MNHEY and CDR2 SVGAGI. Trimming stripped 0 bases from V and 11 bases from J, with 13 bases between.

The CDR3 here is CASSDPEQETQYF. In DNA form, the CDR3 reads TGTGCCAGCAGCGACCCGGAACAAGAGACCCAGTACTTC. V gene TRBV11-3 combines with J gene TRBJ2-5; D not certain. Trimming took off 5 bases at V and 2 bases at J, with 9 bases between the two ends. The CDR3 covers 13 residues. Germline V gene lookup returns CDR1 SGHNT and CDR2 YENEEA.

On this clone itself: Other DNA sequences in this sample translate to the same CDR3. The rearrangement links TRBV11-2 to TRBJ2-3; 10 bases agree with TRBD2. From germline, CDR1 is SGHAT and CDR2 FQNNGV. The V and J ends lost 5 bases and 0 bases, in that order; junction bases with no gene match: 5. This CDR3 spans 16 amino acids. CDR3 DNA sequence: TGTGCCAGCAGCCCCCGGACTAGCGGTAGCACAGATACGCAGTATTTT. As protein: CASSPRTSGSTDTQYF.

The chain links TRBV28 to TRBJ2-7; D is uncertain. The CDR3 runs 11 residues. V was clipped by 6 bases and J by 3 bases, with 6 bases between them. The germline gives CDR1 MDHEN, CDR2 SYDVKM. CDR3 bases: TGTGCCAGCAGCGCTCTCTACGAGCAGTACTTC. Amino acids: CASSALYEQYF.

This clone was detected only a few times. CDR3 sequence (DNA): TGTGCCAGCAGTTTACCCAGGGCGGGACAGCATGGCTACACCTTC. This translates into CASSLPRAGQHGYTF. V usage is TRBV28 and J usage is TRBJ1-2; 7 nucleotides line up with TRBD1. The germline V gene has CDR1 MDHEN and CDR2 SYDVKM. Trimming at V came to 2 bases and at J to 6 bases, leaving 9 bases not matched to a gene. CDR3 size: 15 residues.

The genes are TRBV4-2 and TRBJ2-7, with a possible D match to TRBD2 (7 bases). Germline V lookup: CDR1 LGHNA, CDR2 YNFKEQ. The CDR3 loop spans 18 amino acids. V lost 0 bases and J 2 bases, leaving 20 bases between the germline ends. The CDR3 bases are TGTGCCAGCAGCCAAGAAGGGGGGGTCGCCGAAAGGCCCTACGAGCAGTACTTC. Its protein is CASSQEGGVAERPYEQYF.

In nucleotides, the CDR3 is TGCGCCAGCAGCCAACCACAGGGGGCCCTGGAAGAGACCCAGTACTTC. Translating it yields CASSQPQGALEETQYF. This chain connects TRBV4-1 to TRBJ2-5, with 9 bases aligning to TRBD1. This CDR3 spans 16 amino acids. The ends lost 2 bases at V and 3 bases at J; junction bases unmatched: 7. The germline gives CDR1 MGHRA, CDR2 YSYEKL.

This clone was seen only once. The chain employs TRBV12-5 and TRBJ1-1; TRBD1 is a possible D gene (6 bases). The V gene lost 2 bases and the J gene lost 0 bases, with 19 bases spanning the gap. Germline assignment: CDR1 LGHNT and CDR2 FRNRAP. The CDR3 consists of 18 residues. Here the CDR3 DNA reads TGTGCTAGTGGTTTGTCCACACCAACGGGACACGTGAACACTGAAGCTTTCTTT. Translating gives CASGLSTPTGHVNTEAFF.

This chain connects TRBV5-1 to TRBJ1-2; D not resolved. CDR3 size: 14 residues. Germline V gene data show CDR1 as SGHRS and CDR2 as YFSETQ. V dropped 0 bases and J dropped 8 bases, with 14 bases sitting between them. The DNA for the CDR3 is TGCGCCAGCAGCTTGGAAGTAGGGTCTGAGGGCTACACCTTC. Protein sequence: CASSLEVGSEGYTF.

This clone was counted a single time. The chain is built from TRBV27 and TRBJ2-7; perhaps TRBD1 as D (7 bases). V lost 2 bases and J lost 3, with 11 bases in between. Germline V lookup: CDR1 MNHEY, CDR2 SMNVEV (reference sequence). CDR3 length equals 14 residues. DNA for the CDR3: TGTGCCAGCAGTTTAGCGGGGACAGACTACGAGCAGTACTTC. Protein product: CASSLAGTDYEQYF.

The gene calls are TRBV7-9 and TRBJ2-3; tentatively, D is TRBD2 (6 bases). The germline gives CDR1 SEHNR, CDR2 FQNEAQ (reference sequence). The CDR3 extends over 14 amino acids. The V and J ends lost 4 bases and 4 bases respectively, with 12 bases between them. CDR3 loop: CASSWARRADTQYF. CDR3 sequence (DNA): TGTGCCAGCAGCTGGGCTAGGAGGGCAGATACGCAGTATTTT.